The 2 T cell receptor beta chains in this list originate from one sample, sequenced in a study of brain T cells in children with intractable seizures. Assay used: immunoSEQ multiplex PCR; TCRdb lists only in-frame clones, some missing. The table has roughly 23,000 clones, roughly 92% seen once. The input for sequencing was peripheral blood, taken at surgery. The receptors come from a boy aged 5-17 years with focal cortical dysplasia and intractable seizures.

The rearrangement joins TRBV6-1 to TRBJ2-1; D unresolved. Trimming cost V 2 bases and J 9 bases, with 8 bases left between them. Germline assignment: CDR1 MNHNS and CDR2 SASEGT. This CDR3 has 12 residues. DNA for the CDR3: TGTGCCAGCAGTGAAACGGCCGTTGAGCAGTTCTTC. Translating gives CASSETAVEQFF.

This clone was seen only once. V gene TRBV5-4 combines with J gene TRBJ2-2; 10 bases are a match to TRBD2. Germline V gene sequence: CDR1 SGHNT, CDR2 YYREEE (reference sequence). Losses at the gene ends were 1 base for V and 4 bases for J; bases not matched to a gene: 4. The CDR3 length is 16 residues. The CDR3 here is CASSLTSGTGTGELFF. CDR3 DNA sequence: TGTGCCAGCAGCTTGACTAGCGGGACGGGCACCGGGGAGCTGTTTTTT.